Given below is one T cell receptor (beta chain) in context. What it recognizes is unknown. This specimen comes from a study of cytomegalovirus exposure and HLA in healthy donors. 60 Vbeta and 13 Jbeta primers were used in PCR. Assay: immunoSEQ multiplex PCR; the TCRdb copy retains only in-frame clones and omits some. This table has about 110,000 clones, 75% to 85% appearing once. V was pared by 5 bases and J by 13 bases, with 21 bases between. The length of the CDR3 is 14 residues. Germline-derived CDR1 and CDR2 are SGHTA and FQGNSA. Findings and caveats of the study: In vitro data verified a few CMV-associated chains as specific for CMV antigens.

The TCR originated in a man in his forties or fifties in good health and CMV-seronegative. Source material: PBMCs. V usage is TRBV7-2 and J usage is TRBJ2-4; maybe TRBD1 (5 bases). The CDR3 DNA follows: TGTGCCAGCAGCCCCCTCCCCGCAGTCACAGGACAGTACTTC. It encodes CASSPLPAVTGQYF. Using reference TRBV7-2 and TRBJ2-4 for the parts outside the CDR3, the full variable domain is GAGVSQSPSNKVTEKGKDVELRCDPISGHTALYWYRQSLGQGLEFLIYFQGNSAPDKSGLPSDRFSAERTGGSVSTLTIQRTQQEDSAVYLCASSPLPAVTGQYFGAGTRLSVL.